These 5 T cell receptor beta chains originate from one sample sequenced in a study of OX40 agonist ivuxolimab in advanced cancers. Data came from immunoSEQ multiplex PCR; TCRdb stores just in-frame clones and leaves some out. This sample has some 72,000 clones, with 85% to 95% found just once. The sample here was CD4+ or CD8+ T cells sorted from blood, taken in a trial of the OX40 agonist ivuxolimab. The receptors derive from an adult with an advanced solid tumor such as melanoma, head and neck, liver or kidney cancer.

This clone ranks as medium-sized. The chain joins TRBV2 to TRBJ2-5; D unclear. Germline CDR1 and CDR2: SNHLY and FYNNEI. Trimming cost V 4 bases and J 4 bases, with 7 bases left between them. The CDR3 is 12 residues long. CDR3 residues: CASSANRETQYF. Here the CDR3 DNA reads TGTGCCAGCAGTGCCAATAGAGAGACCCAGTACTTC.

This chain connects TRBV9 to TRBJ2-1; 10 bases agree with TRBD2. Germline trimming cut 0 bases from V and 4 bases from J; bases unmatched to any gene: 16. The germline CDR1 and CDR2 sequences are SGDLS and YYNGEE. The CDR3 is 20 residues long. The CDR3 reads CASSVAGLGASGSGYNEQFF. The CDR3 nucleotides are TGTGCCAGCAGCGTAGCCGGGCTGGGGGCTAGCGGGAGTGGATACAATGAGCAGTTCTTC.

The CDR3, as DNA: TGCGCCAGCAGCTATCCAAGAGGAGCGGGGAACTACAATGAGCAGTTCTTC. Translation gives CASSYPRGAGNYNEQFF. This chain links TRBV5-1 with TRBJ2-1; TRBD2 agrees at 7 bases. CDR1 and CDR2 (germline): SGHRS, YFSETQ. This CDR3 has 17 amino acids. The J segment lost 3 bases and the V segment lost 3 bases, leaving 12 bases of the junction unmatched.

This clone occurred once. The rearrangement links TRBV5-6 to TRBJ1-2; 7 nucleotides agree with TRBD1. There are 16 residues in the CDR3. The germline V gene encodes CDR1 SGHDT and CDR2 YYEEEE. Unmatched junction bases numbered 9, after V lost 4 bases and J lost 0 bases. The CDR3 loop is CASSNRQGPPNYGYTF. The CDR3 DNA reads as TGTGCCAGCAGCAATCGACAGGGTCCCCCTAACTATGGCTACACCTTC.

The chain recombines TRBV6-1 with TRBJ2-2, with 14 nucleotides matching TRBD2. This CDR3 is built from 15 residues. The V segment lost 6 bases and the J segment 10 bases; nucleotides outside the gene matches: 7. The V gene's germline CDR1 is MNHNS and CDR2 SASEGT. The CDR3 protein is CASSRRLAGGPELFF. The CDR3 nucleotides are TGTGCCAGCAGCCGCCGACTAGCGGGGGGGCCGGAGCTGTTTTTT.